The text below deals with one T cell receptor (beta chain). Its antigen remains unidentified. This specimen belongs to a study of T-cell memory formation after mild COVID-19. Whole-study results and caveats: CD4/CD8 balance characterized clones contracting day 15 to 85, and CD4+ skew characterized later expanders. Clones that contracted clustered mainly in CM and EM if CD4+ and in EMRA if CD8+.

TCRdb processed the 5' RACE reads anew with MiXCR; each CDR3 protein has one entry. This table holds 250,000 to 300,000 distinct CDR3 sequences, 15% to 20% found once. V was pared by 6 bases and J by 2 bases, with 18 bases between. Germline-derived CDR1 and CDR2 are SQVTM and ANQGSEA. The CDR3 runs 15 residues. The specimen was PBMCs or a T cell subset sorted from them (not recorded which). The TCR was taken from a man younger than 35 who had mild COVID-19 (a few samples of this study predate the infection). Cell type and time point are not known. The rearrangement uses TRBV29-1 and TRBJ2-3; D remains ambiguous. The CDR3 loop reads CSVDTKRGLTDTQYF. CDR3 coding DNA: TGCAGCGTAGATACAAAGCGTGGGCTCACAGATACGCAGTATTTT.